This paragraph reports one T cell receptor beta chain. What it binds is not known. This CDR3 comprises 15 residues. Germline-derived CDR1 and CDR2 are MNHEY and SVGEGT. V gave up 2 bases and J gave up 4 bases, with 15 bases separating them. MiXCR was run by TCRdb on the 5' RACE reads, yielding one entry per CDR3 protein. The sample contains roughly 64,000 distinct CDR3 sequences, 22% of which appear only once. Study-level findings and limits: Tumor memory CD4+ T cell TCR gene usage was found to cluster with blood and lymph node memory CD4+ cells and with lymph node naive CD4+ cells. Greatest tumor Treg TCR overlap was with tumor naive CD4+ cells. Larger-cohort validation covered only one TCR beta V-J rearrangement.

V and J are TRBV6-2 or TRBV6-3 and TRBJ2-7, with D possibly called TRBD1 or TRBD2 (6 bases each). What was sequenced was memory CD4+ T cells sorted from a lymph node. Sample subset: memory CD4+ T cells, CD4+CD45RO+CD25-. This clonotype was obtained from a female donor with breast cancer. The CDR3 reads CASSYRGGSEYEQYF. CDR3 sequence (DNA): TGTGCCAGCAGTTACAGAGGGGGGTCAGAATACGAGCAGTACTTC.